The rows below give T cell receptor beta chains drawn from one sample of a study of blood T cell repertoires in COVID-19. Assay: immunoSEQ multiplex PCR; the TCRdb copy retains only in-frame clones and omits some. The sample contains approximately 20,000 clones, roughly nine tenths of which appear only once. The sample consisted of peripheral blood. These receptors were collected from an older man with acute or convalescent COVID-19. Both conserved end residues are part of each CDR3. A D gene is named only where the DNA matches it firmly. Only some rows state a clone size, as once, few, many or a class for expanded clones.

NA | TRBJ2-7 | NA | TRBV6-2/TRBV6-3 | CASSFLSGIGYEQYF | TGTGCCAGCAGTTTTTTATCAGGGATCGGGTACGAGCAGTACTTC
NA | TRBJ2-3 | NA | TRBV27 | CASKARGTDTQYF | TGTGCCAGCAAGGCCAGGGGCACAGATACGCAGTATTTT
TRBD1 | TRBJ1-6 | NA | TRBV5-1 | CASSLATGTPSSPLHF | TGCGCCAGCAGCTTGGCGACAGGGACTCCCAGTTCACCCCTCCACTTT
NA | TRBJ2-3 | NA | TRBV11-1 | CASSLASSGTDTQYF | TGTGCCAGCAGCTTAGCTTCTAGCGGCACAGATACGCAGTATTTT
TRBD1 | TRBJ2-1 | NA | TRBV9 | CASSPWTGGHNEQFF | TGTGCCAGCAGCCCTTGGACAGGGGGCCACAATGAGCAGTTCTTC
TRBD2 | TRBJ2-2 | NA | TRBV19 | CASSMNGGSDTGELFF | TGTGCCAGTAGTATGAATGGCGGGAGCGACACCGGGGAGCTGTTTTTT
TRBD1 | TRBJ1-1 | NA | TRBV27 | CASSWDRENTEAFF | TGTGCCAGCAGTTGGGACAGGGAGAACACTGAAGCTTTCTTT
NA | TRBJ1-5 | NA | TRBV7-2 | CASSPGQPGNQPQHF | TGTGCCAGCAGCCCTGGACAGCCCGGCAATCAGCCCCAGCATTTT
TRBD1 | TRBJ1-2 | NA | TRBV3-1/TRBV3-2 | CASSQDATGGWYGYTF | TGTGCCAGCAGCCAAGATGCGACAGGGGGCTGGTATGGCTACACCTTC
TRBD1 | TRBJ1-2 | few | TRBV5-5 | CASSFFPGTGNYGYTF | TGTGCCAGCAGCTTCTTCCCCGGGACAGGGAACTATGGCTACACCTTC
NA | TRBJ1-2 | NA | TRBV6-2/TRBV6-3 | CASSSPSTGPIGYGYTF | TGTGCCAGCAGTTCACCCTCGACAGGCCCGATAGGGTATGGCTACACCTTC
TRBD2 | TRBJ2-1 | NA | TRBV14 | CASSQSMRGEQFF | TGTGCCAGCAGCCAGTCAATGCGGGGGGAGCAGTTCTTC
TRBD1 | TRBJ2-2 | NA | TRBV7-3 | CASSLTSDRGYTGELFF | TGTGCCAGCAGCTTAACTAGCGACAGGGGATATACCGGGGAGCTGTTTTTT
TRBD2 | TRBJ2-2 | few | TRBV5-1 | CASSPLSSGSTPGELFF | TGCGCCAGCAGCCCTCTCTCCAGCGGGAGTACTCCCGGGGAGCTGTTTTTT
TRBD2 | TRBJ2-2 | once | TRBV9 | CASSRRAGGFTGELFF | TGTGCCAGCAGCCGAAGAGCGGGAGGGTTTACCGGGGAGCTGTTTTTT
NA | TRBJ1-5 | NA | TRBV19 | CASSQQGSGQPQHF | TGTGCCAGTAGCCAACAGGGATCGGGACAGCCCCAGCATTTT
NA | TRBJ2-1 | NA | TRBV11-1 | CASSLALGKGENEQFF | TGTGCCAGCAGCTTAGCGCTTGGTAAGGGAGAGAATGAGCAGTTCTTC
NA | TRBJ2-7 | medium-sized | TRBV6-2/TRBV6-3 | CASSYAAGDDEQYF | TGTGCCAGCAGTTACGCGGCAGGGGATGACGAGCAGTACTTC
NA | TRBJ1-2 | NA | TRBV10-3 | CAIGWNLEGGYGYTF | TGTGCCATCGGGTGGAATTTGGAGGGCGGCTATGGCTACACCTTC
TRBD1 | TRBJ1-5 | NA | TRBV4-1 | CASSQEIGQEGSNQPQHF | TGCGCCAGCAGCCAAGAAATTGGACAGGAAGGGAGCAATCAGCCCCAGCATTTT
TRBD1 | TRBJ1-3 | NA | TRBV19 | CASSAQGAGNTIYF | TGTGCCAGTAGTGCACAGGGGGCTGGAAACACCATATATTTT
NA | TRBJ2-7 | once | TRBV18 | CASSQAGSYEQYF | TGTGCCAGCTCACAGGCAGGATCCTACGAGCAGTACTTC
NA | TRBJ2-7 | NA | TRBV7-8 | CASSYTGAPAYYEQYF | TGTGCCAGCAGCTACACTGGAGCCCCAGCATACTACGAGCAGTACTTC
NA | TRBJ2-2 | NA | TRBV7-2 | CASSSMPVRSSAGELFF | TGTGCCAGCAGCTCAATGCCGGTCCGGTCCAGCGCCGGGGAGCTGTTTTTT
TRBD1 | TRBJ2-3 | once | TRBV5-1 | CASSRGQGGADTQYF | TGCGCCAGCAGCCGGGGACAGGGAGGGGCAGATACGCAGTATTTT
NA | TRBJ2-7 | NA | TRBV7-2 | CASSLEARDEQYF | TGTGCCAGCAGCTTAGAGGCCCGGGACGAGCAGTACTTC
NA | TRBJ1-5 | NA | TRBV7-2 | CASSLGLHNQPQHF | TGTGCCAGCAGCTTAGGGCTGCACAATCAGCCCCAGCATTTT
TRBD1 | TRBJ1-6 | once | TRBV5-1 | CASSSGQANSPLHF | TGCGCCAGCAGCTCCGGACAGGCTAATTCACCCCTCCACTTT
TRBD1 | TRBJ1-2 | NA | TRBV24-1 | CATSGLRGLGYTF | TGTGCCACCAGTGGCCTCAGGGGGCTGGGCTACACCTTC
NA | TRBJ1-1 | few | TRBV29-1 | CSVIREGQRREAFF | TGCAGCGTTATAAGGGAAGGACAGCGCCGGGAAGCTTTCTTT
NA | TRBJ2-2 | NA | TRBV4-1 | CASSQESRAGELFF | TGCGCCAGCAGCCAAGAAAGCCGGGCCGGGGAGCTGTTTTTT
TRBD1 | TRBJ1-4 | NA | TRBV5-6 | CASSPRQGANEKLFF | TGTGCCAGCAGCCCCCGACAGGGGGCAAATGAAAAACTGTTTTTT
NA | TRBJ2-3 | NA | TRBV3-1/TRBV3-2 | CASSQAGIPDTQYF | TGTGCCAGCAGCCAAGCGGGTATTCCCGATACGCAGTATTTT
NA | TRBJ1-2 | NA | TRBV15 | CATSRVTAPNYGYTF | TGTGCCACCAGCAGGGTGACAGCTCCTAACTATGGCTACACCTTC
NA | TRBJ2-7 | once | TRBV7-2 | CASSSSPPNYEQYF | TGTGCCAGCAGCTCATCCCCCCCCAACTACGAGCAGTACTTC
NA | TRBJ2-5 | NA | TRBV6-6 | CASIGEAQETQYF | TGTGCCAGCATCGGGGAAGCCCAAGAGACCCAGTACTTC
NA | TRBJ2-1 | NA | TRBV5-1 | CASSFVSDPSYNGQFF | TGCGCCAGCAGCTTCGTTAGCGATCCCTCCTACAATGGGCAGTTCTTC
TRBD1 | TRBJ1-6 | once | TRBV2 | CASSRDSSYNSPLHF | TGTGCCAGCAGTCGGGACAGCTCCTATAATTCACCCCTCCACTTT
TRBD1 | TRBJ1-6 | NA | TRBV27 | CATRFGQAPSPLHF | TGTGCCACCCGATTTGGACAGGCCCCTTCACCCCTCCACTTT
NA | TRBJ1-5 | NA | TRBV5-1 | CASSSQGEQPQHF | TGCGCCAGCAGCTCACAGGGTGAGCAGCCCCAGCATTTT
NA | TRBJ1-1 | NA | TRBV7-2 | CASSLLQESTEAFF | TGTGCCAGCAGCTTGTTACAGGAGAGCACTGAAGCTTTCTTT
NA | TRBJ1-2 | NA | TRBV5-5 | CASSLQGSSNYGYTF | TGTGCCAGCAGCTTACAGGGAAGCTCTAACTATGGCTACACCTTC
NA | TRBJ2-1 | NA | TRBV5-4 | CASSLEGRHNEQFF | TGTGCCAGCAGCTTGGAGGGGCGACACAATGAGCAGTTCTTC
TRBD2 | TRBJ2-7 | NA | TRBV5-4 | CASSLLSGRMREQYF | TGTGCCAGCAGCTTGTTGAGCGGGAGAATGCGCGAGCAGTACTTC
NA | TRBJ1-1 | NA | TRBV5-6 | CASSLGGGNTEAFF | TGTGCCAGCAGCTTGGGAGGGGGGAACACTGAAGCTTTCTTT
NA | TRBJ2-3 | NA | TRBV5-6 | CASSLTFDWSTDTQYF | TGTGCCAGCAGCTTGACGTTTGACTGGAGCACAGATACGCAGTATTTT
TRBD2 | TRBJ2-3 | NA | TRBV5-1 | CASSWLSTSGNPNTQYF | TGCGCCAGCAGCTGGCTATCTACTAGCGGGAACCCAAATACGCAGTATTTT
NA | TRBJ2-1 | NA | TRBV5-1 | CASSPNYNEQFF | TGCGCCAGCAGCCCTAACTACAATGAGCAGTTCTTC
TRBD1 | TRBJ1-5 | NA | TRBV10-3 | CAISVSDRDDQPQHF | TGTGCCATCAGTGTGTCGGACAGGGACGATCAGCCCCAGCATTTT
TRBD1 | TRBJ2-7 | few | TRBV19 | CASRVRDSSYEQYF | TGTGCCAGTAGGGTCCGGGACAGCTCCTACGAGCAGTACTTC
TRBD2 | TRBJ2-5 | NA | TRBV19 | CATRLAGGQGTQYF | TGTGCGACTCGACTAGCGGGAGGTCAGGGCACCCAGTACTTC
TRBD2 | TRBJ2-3 | NA | TRBV19 | CASSRTSAQEGSTDTQYF | TGTGCCAGTAGTCGGACTAGCGCCCAAGAGGGGAGCACAGATACGCAGTATTTT
TRBD2 | TRBJ2-3 | NA | TRBV19 | CASSMGLAGSNTQYF | TGTGCCAGTAGTATGGGCCTAGCGGGGTCCAATACGCAGTATTTT
TRBD1 | TRBJ2-1 | NA | TRBV5-5 | CASSLGQGYNEQFF | TGTGCCAGCAGCTTAGGACAGGGGTACAATGAGCAGTTCTTC